This TCR beta chain was observed in a study of cytomegalovirus exposure and HLA in healthy donors. PCR involved 60 Vbeta and 13 Jbeta primers. The repertoire was sequenced with immunoSEQ multiplex PCR; TCRdb's copy has only in-frame clones and lacks some. The sample carries roughly 160,000 clones, roughly 79% recorded once. V dropped 0 bases and J dropped 2 bases, with 7 bases sitting between them. Germline V gene lookup returns CDR1 MGHRA and CDR2 YSYEKL. CDR3 length: 15 amino acids. J is TRBJ1-4 and V is TRBV4-1; D may be TRBD1 (5 bases). The receptor was isolated from a man aged 45-65 years in good health and CMV-seropositive. The sequenced sample was PBMCs. In DNA form, the CDR3 reads TGCGCCAGCAGCCAAGACGGGGGGACTAATGAAAAACTGTTTTTT. As protein: CASSQDGGTNEKLFF.